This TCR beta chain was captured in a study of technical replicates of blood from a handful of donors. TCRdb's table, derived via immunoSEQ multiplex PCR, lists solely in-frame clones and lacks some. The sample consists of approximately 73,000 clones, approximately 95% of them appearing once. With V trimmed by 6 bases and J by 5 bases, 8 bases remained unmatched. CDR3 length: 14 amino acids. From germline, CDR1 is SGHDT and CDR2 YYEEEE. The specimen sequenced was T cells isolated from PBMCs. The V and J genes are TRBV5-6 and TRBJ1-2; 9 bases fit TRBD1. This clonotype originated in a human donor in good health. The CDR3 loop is CASIREGTGYGYTF. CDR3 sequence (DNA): TGTGCCAGCATAAGGGAGGGGACAGGGTATGGCTACACCTTC.